These T cell receptor beta chains were read from a single sample in a study of T cell responses to AZD1222 COVID-19 vaccine. Clones were read by immunoSEQ multiplex PCR, and TCRdb kept only the in-frame ones, dropping some. In the table there are approximately 26,000 clones, 75% to 90% of which are singletons. Source: peripheral blood, taken on day 0 of AZD1222 vaccination. All receptors come from an adult in good health. The CDR3 runs from the conserved cysteine through the conserved F or W. D genes are given only for firm matches. Size values are once, few and many counts, or a class for expanded clones, and some rows have none.

>16|TRBV16|TRBD2|NA|TRBJ2-5
CASSHPGTRGEETQYF
TGTGCCAGCAGCCACCCCGGGACTAGGGGTGAGGAGACCCAGTACTTC
>14|TRBV27|NA|NA|TRBJ1-1
CASNPGGVHTEAFF
TGTGCCAGCAACCCCGGGGGGGTCCACACTGAAGCTTTCTTT
>13|TRBV11-2|NA|NA|TRBJ2-3
CASSPWDQGTQYF
TGTGCCAGCAGCCCCTGGGACCAAGGCACGCAGTATTTT
>13|TRBV29-1|TRBD1|once|TRBJ1-2
CSVETGGLVGYTF
TGCAGCGTAGAGACAGGGGGTCTAGTCGGCTACACCTTC
>14|TRBV5-1|NA|NA|TRBJ1-1
CASSLGAVNTEAFF
TGCGCCAGCAGCTTAGGGGCGGTGAATACTGAAGCTTTCTTT
>15|TRBV11-2|NA|NA|TRBJ2-7
CASSLDSRFSYEQYF
TGTGCCAGCAGCTTAGATTCACGGTTTTCATACGAGCAGTACTTC
>16|TRBV4-2|TRBD1|NA|TRBJ2-1
CASSQDGTGAYNEQFF
TGTGCCAGCAGCCAGGACGGGACAGGGGCCTACAATGAGCAGTTCTTC
>16|TRBV5-1|NA|NA|TRBJ1-3
CASSLDPAPSGNTIYF
TGCGCCAGCAGCTTGGATCCGGCCCCCTCTGGAAACACCATATATTTT
>16|TRBV18|NA|NA|TRBJ1-4
CASSVRDTATNEKLFF
TGTGCCAGCTCAGTTCGGGACACTGCAACTAATGAAAAACTGTTTTTT
>16|TRBV15|TRBD1|NA|TRBJ1-4
CATSRDRQGNNEKLFF
TGTGCCACCAGCAGAGATCGACAGGGAAATAATGAAAAACTGTTTTTT
>13|TRBV11-3|TRBD1|once|TRBJ2-3
CASGDRGADTQYF
TGTGCCAGCGGGGACAGGGGGGCGGATACGCAGTATTTT
>13|TRBV6-5|NA|NA|TRBJ2-1
CASSSRAGEEQFF
TGTGCCAGCAGCTCCAGGGCAGGGGAGGAGCAGTTCTTC
>16|TRBV7-2|TRBD2|NA|TRBJ2-1
CASRGQREYDYNEQFF
TGTGCCAGCAGAGGTCAGCGGGAGTACGACTACAATGAGCAGTTCTTC
>15|TRBV12-5|TRBD2|NA|TRBJ2-1
CASGGTSGRDNEQFF
TGTGCTAGTGGTGGGACTAGCGGGAGGGACAATGAGCAGTTCTTC
>15|TRBV14|TRBD2|NA|TRBJ2-3
CASSLSGRATDTQYF
TGTGCCAGCAGCCTCTCCGGGAGGGCCACAGATACGCAGTATTTT
>14|TRBV2|NA|once|TRBJ1-5
CASTKDSFYQPQHF
TGTGCCAGCACTAAAGACAGTTTTTATCAGCCCCAGCATTTT
>16|TRBV24-1|TRBD1|NA|TRBJ2-3
CATSDRDRGFADTQYF
TGTGCCACCAGTGATAGGGACAGGGGATTCGCAGATACGCAGTATTTT
>14|TRBV19|NA|NA|TRBJ2-5
CASSIVGLRETQYF
TGTGCCAGTAGTATAGTCGGCCTACGCGAGACCCAGTACTTC
>18|TRBV6-2/TRBV6-3|TRBD1|NA|TRBJ1-2
CASSYSRDRGYGNYGYTF
TGTGCCAGCAGTTACTCCCGGGACAGGGGATATGGTAACTATGGCTACACCTTC
>17|TRBV14|TRBD2|NA|TRBJ2-3
CASSRLAGDYVSDTQYF
TGTGCCAGCAGCCGACTAGCGGGAGATTATGTGTCAGATACGCAGTATTTT
>12|TRBV19|NA|once|TRBJ2-3
CASSIRGDTQYF
TGTGCCAGTAGCATTAGGGGGGATACGCAGTATTTT
>14|TRBV6-2/TRBV6-3|TRBD2|NA|TRBJ2-7
CASSRGGGYHEQYF
TGTGCCAGCAGTCGGGGCGGGGGGTACCACGAGCAGTACTTC
>12|TRBV19|NA|NA|TRBJ1-2
CASSIGGRGYTF
TGTGCCAGTAGTATTGGGGGCCGGGGCTACACCTTC
>15|TRBV19|NA|NA|TRBJ1-4
CASSFRHEDNEKLFF
TGTGCCAGTAGTTTCAGACACGAAGATAATGAAAAACTGTTTTTT
>14|TRBV6-5|NA|NA|TRBJ2-5
CASSPPSGRETQYF
TGTGCCAGCAGCCCCCCCAGCGGAAGAGAGACCCAGTACTTC
>16|TRBV5-8|NA|NA|TRBJ2-3
CASSPFGRGGTDTQYF
TGTGCCAGCAGCCCTTTTGGGAGGGGGGGCACAGATACGCAGTATTTT
>13|TRBV28|NA|NA|TRBJ1-2
CASSLAGSYGYTF
TGTGCCAGCAGTTTAGCGGGGTCCTATGGCTACACCTTC
>16|TRBV2|TRBD2|NA|TRBJ2-2
CASSEQLASNTGELFF
TGTGCCAGCAGTGAACAACTAGCGTCGAACACCGGGGAGCTGTTTTTT
>16|TRBV27|TRBD2|NA|TRBJ2-7
CASTGLASNPTYEQYF
TGTGCCAGCACCGGACTAGCGTCCAATCCCACCTACGAGCAGTACTTC
>15|TRBV15|NA|NA|TRBJ1-6
CATSRASSYNSPLHF
TGTGCCACCAGCAGAGCGAGCTCCTATAATTCACCCCTCCACTTT
>15|TRBV5-1|NA|NA|TRBJ1-2
CASSEQSVNSYGYTF
TGCGCCAGCAGCGAACAGTCTGTAAATAGCTATGGCTACACCTTC
>14|TRBV3-1/TRBV3-2|NA|NA|TRBJ2-7
CASSQVAASYEQYF
TGTGCCAGCAGCCAAGTGGCAGCCTCCTACGAGCAGTACTTC
>12|TRBV3-1/TRBV3-2|NA|NA|TRBJ1-2
CASSPGLYGYTF
TGTGCCAGCAGCCCTGGTCTCTATGGCTACACCTTC
>15|TRBV28|NA|NA|TRBJ2-1
CASTPGPTIGNEQFF
TGTGCCAGCACCCCGGGACCCACAATCGGGAATGAGCAGTTCTTC
>16|TRBV28|TRBD2|once|TRBJ2-7
CASSLTSGRGPYEQYF
TGTGCCAGCAGTTTGACTAGCGGGAGAGGACCCTACGAGCAGTACTTC
>14|TRBV19|TRBD1|NA|TRBJ1-2
CASSIRQGIDGYTF
TGTGCCAGTAGTATACGACAGGGAATTGATGGCTACACCTTC
>12|TRBV25-1|NA|NA|TRBJ2-7
CASRTASYEQYF
TGTGCCAGCAGGACGGCCTCCTACGAGCAGTACTTC
>16|TRBV6-5|NA|NA|TRBJ2-7
CASSYSKQHPSYEQYF
TGTGCCAGCAGTTACTCGAAACAGCACCCCTCCTACGAGCAGTACTTC
>16|TRBV25-1|NA|NA|TRBJ1-1
CASSPRKGQGFTEAFF
TGTGCCAGCAGCCCCCGAAAGGGACAAGGGTTTACTGAAGCTTTCTTT
>13|TRBV6-5|NA|once|TRBJ2-4
CASRDIGKNIQYF
TGTGCCAGCAGGGACATAGGCAAAAACATTCAGTACTTC
>13|TRBV9|NA|NA|TRBJ2-5
CASSVQGAETQYF
TGTGCCAGCAGCGTACAGGGTGCAGAGACCCAGTACTTC
>14|TRBV6-5|NA|NA|TRBJ2-3
CASSYLGYTDTQYF
TGTGCCAGCAGTTACCTGGGCTACACAGATACGCAGTATTTT
>15|TRBV28|NA|NA|TRBJ1-1
CASSFKWQPNTEAFF
TGTGCCAGCAGTTTTAAGTGGCAGCCGAACACTGAAGCTTTCTTT
>15|TRBV7-3|TRBD2|NA|TRBJ2-3
CASSPQREGQGTQYF
TGTGCCAGCAGCCCCCAGCGGGAGGGCCAGGGTACGCAGTATTTT
>14|TRBV29-1|NA|NA|TRBJ2-3
CSVERGPRTDTQYF
TGCAGCGTCGAACGGGGGCCTCGGACAGATACGCAGTATTTT
>14|TRBV5-8|TRBD1|NA|TRBJ1-3
CASSLDRGRNTIYF
TGTGCCAGCAGCTTGGACAGGGGTCGGAACACCATATATTTT
>18|TRBV23-1|NA|NA|TRBJ2-1
CASAAGTIPHFAYNEQFF
TGCGCCAGCGCCGCCGGGACGATCCCCCATTTCGCCTACAATGAGCAGTTCTTC
>15|TRBV30|NA|NA|TRBJ2-3
CAWSAWAQSTDTQYF
TGTGCCTGGAGTGCTTGGGCCCAAAGCACAGATACGCAGTATTTT
>16|TRBV6-2/TRBV6-3|NA|NA|TRBJ2-3
CASSYGLSYGTDTQYF
TGTGCCAGCAGTTACGGACTATCCTACGGCACAGATACGCAGTATTTT
>13|TRBV15|NA|NA|TRBJ1-1
CATSRARETEAFF
TGTGCCACCAGCAGAGCTCGGGAGACTGAAGCTTTCTTT
>14|TRBV6-5|NA|NA|TRBJ2-7
CASRQPGRTYEQYF
TGTGCCAGCAGACAACCGGGACGGACCTACGAGCAGTACTTC